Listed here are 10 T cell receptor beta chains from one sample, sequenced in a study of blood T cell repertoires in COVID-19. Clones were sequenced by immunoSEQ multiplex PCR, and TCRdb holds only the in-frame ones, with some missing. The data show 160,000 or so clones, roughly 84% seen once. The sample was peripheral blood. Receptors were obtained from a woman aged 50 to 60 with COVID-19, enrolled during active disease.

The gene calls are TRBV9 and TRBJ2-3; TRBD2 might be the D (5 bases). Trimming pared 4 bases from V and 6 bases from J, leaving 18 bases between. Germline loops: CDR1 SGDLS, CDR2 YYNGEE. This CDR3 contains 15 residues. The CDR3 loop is CASSTSLDGEDTQYF. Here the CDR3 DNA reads TGTGCCAGCAGCACCAGCTTGGACGGGGAGGATACGCAGTATTTT.

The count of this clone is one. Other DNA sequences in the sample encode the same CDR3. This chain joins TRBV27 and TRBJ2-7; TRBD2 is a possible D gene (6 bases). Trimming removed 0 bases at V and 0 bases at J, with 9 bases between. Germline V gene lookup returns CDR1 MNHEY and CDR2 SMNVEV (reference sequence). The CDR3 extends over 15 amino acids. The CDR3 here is CASSLSMTSSYEQYF. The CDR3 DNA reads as TGTGCCAGCAGTTTATCGATGACTAGCTCCTACGAGCAGTACTTC.

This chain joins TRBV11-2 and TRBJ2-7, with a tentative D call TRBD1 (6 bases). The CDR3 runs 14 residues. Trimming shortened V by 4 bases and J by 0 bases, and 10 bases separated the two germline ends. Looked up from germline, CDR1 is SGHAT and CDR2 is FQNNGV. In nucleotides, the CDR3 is TGTGCCAGCAGCTCCACGGACAGCTCCTACGAGCAGTACTTC. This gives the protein CASSSTDSSYEQYF.

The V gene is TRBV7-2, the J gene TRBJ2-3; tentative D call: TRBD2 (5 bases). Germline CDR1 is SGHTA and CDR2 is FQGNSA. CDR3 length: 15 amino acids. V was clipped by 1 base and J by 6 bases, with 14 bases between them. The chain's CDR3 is CASSLDGLATDTQYF. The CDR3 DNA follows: TGTGCCAGCAGCTTAGACGGACTCGCAACGGATACGCAGTATTTT.

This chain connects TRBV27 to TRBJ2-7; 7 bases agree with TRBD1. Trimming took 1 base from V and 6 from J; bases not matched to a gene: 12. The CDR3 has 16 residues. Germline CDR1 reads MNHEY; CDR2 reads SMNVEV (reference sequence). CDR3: CASSLYGTEVLFEQYF. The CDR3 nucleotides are TGTGCCAGCAGTTTATATGGGACAGAGGTCCTCTTCGAGCAGTACTTC.

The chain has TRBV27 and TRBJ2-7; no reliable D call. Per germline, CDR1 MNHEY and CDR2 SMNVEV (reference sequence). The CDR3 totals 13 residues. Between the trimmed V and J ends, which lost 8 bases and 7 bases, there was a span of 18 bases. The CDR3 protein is CASRTRLMSEQYF. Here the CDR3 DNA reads TGTGCCAGCCGAACTCGTCTCATGTCGGAGCAGTACTTC.

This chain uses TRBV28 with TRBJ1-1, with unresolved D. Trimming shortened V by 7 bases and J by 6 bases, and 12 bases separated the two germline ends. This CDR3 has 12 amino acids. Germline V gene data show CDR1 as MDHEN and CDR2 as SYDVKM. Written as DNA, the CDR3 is TGTGCCAGCAACGTGAACGGGGCTGAAGCTTTCTTT. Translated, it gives CASNVNGAEAFF.

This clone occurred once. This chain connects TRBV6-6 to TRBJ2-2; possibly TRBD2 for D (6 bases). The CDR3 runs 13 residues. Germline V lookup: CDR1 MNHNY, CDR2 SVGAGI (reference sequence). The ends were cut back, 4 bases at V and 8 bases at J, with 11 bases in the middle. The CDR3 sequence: CASSWAAGGELFF. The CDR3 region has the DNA TGTGCCAGCAGTTGGGCAGCGGGTGGGGAGCTGTTTTTT.

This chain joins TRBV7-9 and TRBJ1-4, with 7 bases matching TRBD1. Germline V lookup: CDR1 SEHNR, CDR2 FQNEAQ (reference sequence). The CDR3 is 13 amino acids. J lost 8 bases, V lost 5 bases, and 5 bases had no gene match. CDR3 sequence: CASSRGTVEKLFF. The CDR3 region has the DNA TGTGCCAGCAGCCGGGGGACAGTCGAAAAACTGTTTTTT.

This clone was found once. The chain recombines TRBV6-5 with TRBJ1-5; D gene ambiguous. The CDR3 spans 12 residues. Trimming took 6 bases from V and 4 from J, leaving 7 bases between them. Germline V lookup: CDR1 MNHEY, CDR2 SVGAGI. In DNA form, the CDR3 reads TGTGCCAGCAGGACGGGGAATCAGCCCCAGCATTTT. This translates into CASRTGNQPQHF.